Following are 9 T cell receptor beta chains from one sample sequenced in a study of T cells after yellow fever vaccination. TCRdb redid the calling of the 5' RACE reads with MiXCR, one entry per CDR3 protein. The data show 350,000 to 450,000 distinct CDR3 sequences, with under 7.5% seen just once and 15% held by the top ten. Sequences were derived from PBMCs, sampled 5 days after the yellow fever booster vaccination. These receptors came from a young man who received the YFV17D yellow fever vaccine.

As regards this clonotype: A much larger clone lies one base from this, so it may be a read error. The J gene is TRBJ2-1, the V gene TRBV14; 9 bases map to TRBD1. Germline V gene data show CDR1 as SGHDN and CDR2 as FVKESK. This CDR3 contains 15 residues. For the CDR3, the DNA is TGTACCAGCAGCGGCCGGGACAGGGCTCTCCCTGAGCAGTTCTTC. Protein product: CTSSGRDRALPEQFF.

Many counts were recorded for this clonotype. The rearrangement uses TRBV7-2 and TRBJ1-2; D is unresolved. Trimming removed 5 bases from V and 10 bases from J, with 20 bases in between. This CDR3 is 14 amino acids long. Germline values: CDR1 SGHTA, CDR2 FQGNSA. This CDR3 is CASSGSEIIRSYTF. CDR3 DNA sequence: TGTGCCAGCAGCGGATCAGAGATCATTAGGTCCTACACCTTC. Complete variable domain (other parts from reference TRBV7-2 and TRBJ1-2): GAGVSQSPSNKVTEKGKDVELRCDPISGHTALYWYRQSLGQGLEFLIYFQGNSAPDKSGLPSDRFSAERTGGSVSTLTIQRTQQEDSAVYLCASSGSEIIRSYTFGSGTRLTVV.

The CDR3 reads CASKTGSYNEQFF. The CDR3 region has the DNA TGTGCCAGCAAGACAGGTTCCTACAATGAGCAGTTCTTC. V and J are TRBV28 and TRBJ2-1; tentatively, D is TRBD1 (6 bases). The length of the CDR3 is 13 residues. The germline V gene encodes CDR1 MDHEN and CDR2 SYDVKM. With 7 bases removed from V and 1 base from J, the gap between germline ends came to 8 bases.

This clonotype has at least ten counts. The gene calls are TRBV7-9 and TRBJ2-1; 7 bases align to TRBD2. V lost 6 bases and J lost 4; bases outside the gene matches: 9. CDR1 is SEHNR and CDR2 is FQNEAQ in the germline V gene (reference sequence). The length of the CDR3 is 15 residues. CDR3 in amino acids: CASRSNLAAYNEQFF. The CDR3, as DNA: TGTGCCAGCAGATCTAATCTAGCGGCATACAATGAGCAGTTCTTC.

This sequence joins TRBV29-1 and TRBJ2-3; unclear D gene. The CDR3 covers 12 residues. V gave up 6 bases and J gave up 1 base, with 8 bases separating them. CDR1 is SQVTM and CDR2 is ANQGSEA in the germline V gene. The CDR3 DNA sequence: TGCAGCGTCTTGCAGGGCACAGATACGCAGTATTTT. Residues: CSVLQGTDTQYF.

The chain uses TRBV5-1 and TRBJ2-5; D might be TRBD2 (6 bases). Between the trimmed V and J ends, which lost 0 bases and 5 bases, there was a span of 17 bases. There are 16 residues in the CDR3. CDR1 is SGHRS and CDR2 is YFSETQ in the germline V gene. In DNA, the CDR3 is TGCGCCAGCAGCTTGGAGGGGACTCATGTTGGTGAGACCCAGTACTTC. Translation gives CASSLEGTHVGETQYF.

This clonotype was counted a few times. Relative to the germline gene, one junction end is altered; a read error may explain this. The chain carries TRBV20-1 and TRBJ1-5, with 9 bases matching TRBD1. CDR3 length equals 14 residues. From germline, CDR1 is DFQATT and CDR2 SNEGSKA (reference sequence). This CDR3 is CCARGQGDNQPQHF. The CDR3 DNA follows: TGCTGTGCGAGGGGACAGGGTGACAATCAGCCCCAGCATTTT.

CDR3 coding DNA: TGTGCCATCAGTGGACAGGGAGCGAACACCGGGGAGCTGTTTTTT. It is translated as CAISGQGANTGELFF. This chain connects TRBV10-3 to TRBJ2-2; 7 bases are shared with TRBD1. V lost 4 bases to trimming and J lost 0 bases; unmatched junction nucleotides: 2. The CDR3 consists of 15 residues. CDR1 and CDR2 (germline): ENHRY, SYGVKD.

This clonotype was picked up many times. J is TRBJ2-1 and V is TRBV2; 8 nucleotides match TRBD2. CDR1 SNHLY and CDR2 FYNNEI come from the germline V gene. CDR3 length: 16 residues. The ends lost 2 bases at V and 3 bases at J; junction bases unmatched: 6. The CDR3 DNA sequence: TGTGCCAGCAGTGAACGTGTGAGCGGGAGCTACAATGAGCAGTTCTTC. It translates to CASSERVSGSYNEQFF.